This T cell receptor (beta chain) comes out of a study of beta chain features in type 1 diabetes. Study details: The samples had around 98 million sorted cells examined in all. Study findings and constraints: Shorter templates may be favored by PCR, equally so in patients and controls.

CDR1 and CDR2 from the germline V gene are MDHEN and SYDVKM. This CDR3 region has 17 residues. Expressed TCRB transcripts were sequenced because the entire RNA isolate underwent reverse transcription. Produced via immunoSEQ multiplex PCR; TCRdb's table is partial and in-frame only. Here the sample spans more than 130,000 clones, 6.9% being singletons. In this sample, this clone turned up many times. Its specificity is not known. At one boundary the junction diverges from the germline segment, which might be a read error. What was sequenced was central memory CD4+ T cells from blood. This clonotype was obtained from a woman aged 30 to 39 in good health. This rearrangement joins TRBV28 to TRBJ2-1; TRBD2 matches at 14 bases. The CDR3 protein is CASSYPGTSGSYKEQFF. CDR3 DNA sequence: TGTGCCAGCAGTTACCCCGGGACTAGCGGGAGTTACAAGGAGCAGTTCTTC.